Each of the 29 T cell receptor beta chains below was sequenced from the same sample in a study of T cells after yellow fever vaccination. TCRdb reprocessed the 5' RACE reads via MiXCR and lists one record per CDR3 protein. The sample records 200,000 to 300,000 distinct CDR3 sequences, about 3.7% being singletons. The input for sequencing was PBMCs, taken 15 days after the yellow fever booster vaccination. The receptors derive from a young man who received the YFV17D yellow fever vaccine.

This clonotype showed up many times. The V call is TRBV4-3, the J call TRBJ1-1; 7 positions match TRBD1. Germline loops: CDR1 LGHNA, CDR2 YSLEER. The trim removed 4 bases at V and 4 bases at J, leaving 6 bases unmatched. The CDR3 has 14 amino acids. CDR3: CASSPGGGPTEAFF. The CDR3 bases are TGCGCCAGCAGCCCAGGGGGAGGACCCACTGAAGCTTTCTTT.

This clonotype was detected many times. The CDR3 reads CASSPLNLAGSTDTQYF. As DNA, the CDR3 is TGTGCCAGCTCACCCCTAAACCTAGCGGGCTCCACAGATACGCAGTATTTT. This chain links TRBV18 with TRBJ2-3; 8 bases are a match to TRBD2. CDR3 length: 17 residues. CDR1 and CDR2 from the germline V gene are KGHSH and LQKENI. Trimming at V came to 3 bases and at J to 2 bases, leaving 10 bases not matched to a gene.

Many counts were recorded for this clonotype. The chain couples TRBV7-9 to TRBJ2-7; 11 nucleotides agree with TRBD1. Losses at the gene ends were 5 bases for V and 3 bases for J; bases not matched to a gene: 9. The CDR3 spans 16 residues. The germline CDR1 and CDR2 sequences are SEHNR and FQNEAQ (reference sequence). The DNA of the CDR3 is TGTGCCAGCAGCCTTGATTTGGGGACAGGGGGCTACGAGCAGTACTTC. This encodes CASSLDLGTGGYEQYF.

There are many counts of this clonotype. V is TRBV5-8 and J is TRBJ1-2, with unresolved D. The CDR3 extends over 15 amino acids. Trimming pared 0 bases from V and 4 bases from J, leaving 13 bases between. Germline V CDR1 and CDR2: SGHTS, YDEGEE. The CDR3 reads CASSLAVGHFYGYTF. The CDR3 bases are TGTGCCAGCAGCTTGGCCGTAGGGCACTTCTATGGCTACACCTTC.

This clonotype was detected a few times. The chain carries TRBV23-1 and TRBJ2-7; 12 positions match TRBD2. TRBV23-1 is assigned to the ORF class and has an uncertain function. V lost 3 bases and J lost 3; bases outside the gene matches: 3. The CDR3 sequence is 15 residues long. In DNA form, the CDR3 reads TGCGCCAGCAGTCATCCTAGCGGGGGGGACTACGAGCAGTACGTC. This encodes CASSHPSGGDYEQYV.

The CDR3 is CATTGGLPFNYGYTF. The CDR3 region has the DNA TGTGCCACCACCGGCGGCCTTCCTTTTAACTATGGCTACACCTTC. The chain joins TRBV19 to TRBJ1-2; D ambiguous. The V end lost 10 bases, the J end lost 1 base, and 19 bases lay between the germline ends. Per the germline V gene, CDR1 is LNHDA and CDR2 is SQIVND (reference sequence). The CDR3 covers 15 residues.

This clonotype was found many times. The chain links TRBV6-5 to TRBJ2-4; TRBD1 matches 12 bases. The germline V gene encodes CDR1 MNHEY and CDR2 SVGAGI. The CDR3 has 15 residues. The ends lost 8 bases at V and 8 bases at J; junction bases unmatched: 10. The CDR3 sequence: CASSRDRGRVDIQYF. CDR3 DNA: TGTGCCAGCTCCAGGGACAGGGGGCGTGTGGACATTCAGTACTTC.

This clonotype was detected many times. J is TRBJ2-7 and V is TRBV6-1, with D possibly TRBD2 on 5 matching bases. The CDR3 totals 15 residues. Looked up from germline, CDR1 is MNHNS and CDR2 is SASEGT. V was clipped by 4 bases and J by 1 base, with 14 bases between them. In nucleotides, the CDR3 is TGTGCCAGCAGTGTTGAACTAGTTGTGTCCTACGAGCAGTACGTC. This encodes CASSVELVVSYEQYV.

This clonotype was detected many times. The rearrangement joins TRBV7-2 to TRBJ1-1, with 8 bases aligning to TRBD1. The germline gives CDR1 SGHTA, CDR2 FQGNSA. The CDR3 loop spans 15 amino acids. With 7 bases clipped from V and 5 bases from J, the junction kept 12 bases outside the gene matches. The CDR3 sequence is CASTATGAKGTEAFF. The CDR3 region has the DNA TGTGCCAGCACCGCGACAGGGGCTAAGGGGACTGAAGCTTTCTTT.

Many counts were recorded for this clonotype. The gene calls are TRBV4-1 and TRBJ1-4; D is unclear. Between the trimmed V and J ends, which lost 1 base and 5 bases, there was a span of 14 bases. Germline CDR1 and CDR2: MGHRA and YSYEKL. The CDR3 is made up of 16 amino acids. The CDR3 DNA sequence: TGCGCCAGCAGCCAAGGAATTCCGCCCCGCAATGAAAAACTGTTTTTT. Encoded protein: CASSQGIPPRNEKLFF.

This clonotype occurred many times. This chain uses TRBV20-1 with TRBJ2-2; a possible D gene is TRBD2 (5 bases). Germline V gene lookup returns CDR1 DFQATT and CDR2 SNEGSKA (reference sequence). The CDR3 covers 15 residues. The ends were cut back, 5 bases at V and 0 bases at J, with 13 bases in the middle. CDR3 in DNA: TGCAGTGCTCAAACTAGACACGCGAACACCGGGGAGCTGTTTTTT. Its protein product is CSAQTRHANTGELFF.

This clonotype was detected many times. The CDR3 region is CASSYRGSLRSGANVLTF. The DNA of the CDR3 is TGTGCCAGCAGTTACCGGGGGAGTCTAAGGAGTGGGGCCAACGTCCTGACTTTC. The chain has TRBV6-2 or TRBV6-3 and TRBJ2-6, with TRBD2 as a possible D gene (6 bases). Looked up from germline, CDR1 is MNHEY and CDR2 is SVGEGT. V was shortened by 2 bases and J by 3 bases, with 17 bases between the two germline ends. The CDR3 loop spans 18 amino acids.

In its sample, this clonotype was seen many times. This chain links TRBV5-1 with TRBJ1-2, with D perhaps matching TRBD1 (5 bases). V was trimmed by 4 bases and J by 8 bases, leaving 27 bases between them. Germline CDR1 is SGHRS and CDR2 is YFSETQ. The CDR3 totals 17 residues. CDR3 loop: CASSQDPAGRDLRGYTF. In DNA, the CDR3 is TGCGCCAGCAGCCAAGACCCCGCGGGCAGGGATCTTAGAGGCTACACCTTC.

This clonotype appeared many times. The V call is TRBV5-1, the J call TRBJ1-1; D gene ambiguous. The length of the CDR3 is 14 residues. Trimming shortened V by 4 bases and J by 1 base, and 11 bases separated the two germline ends. Per germline, CDR1 SGHRS and CDR2 YFSETQ. CDR3: CASSRNIANTEAFF. The CDR3 region has the DNA TGCGCCAGCAGCAGAAATATCGCGAACACTGAAGCTTTCTTT.

The rearrangement links TRBV28 to TRBJ2-1; TRBD1 might be the D (5 bases). Germline assignment: CDR1 MDHEN and CDR2 SYDVKM. V was cut by 2 bases and J by 0 bases, with 17 bases left in between. This CDR3 spans 18 amino acids. For the CDR3, the DNA is TGTGCCAGCAGTTTACCGTCCAGGGTCATGGGCTCCTACAATGAGCAGTTCTTC. This gives the protein CASSLPSRVMGSYNEQFF. Together with reference TRBV28 and TRBJ2-1, the CDR3 gives the full variable domain: DVKVTQSSRYLVKRTGEKVFLECVQDMDHENMFWYRQDPGLGLRLIYFSYDVKMKEKGDIPEGYSVSREKKERFSLILESASTNQTSMYLCASSLPSRVMGSYNEQFFGPGTRLTVL.

Ten or more counts support this clonotype. The chain is built from TRBV14 and TRBJ1-5; 8 bases line up with TRBD1. The V gene end was trimmed by 0 bases and the J gene end by 7 bases; junction bases not matched to a gene: 5. Per the germline V gene, CDR1 is SGHDN and CDR2 is FVKESK. This CDR3 comprises 15 residues. CDR3 in DNA: TGTGCCAGCAGCCAAGATCGACAGGGGCAACAGCCCCAGCATTTT. This encodes CASSQDRQGQQPQHF.

This chain connects TRBV7-6 to TRBJ2-1; TRBD2 agrees at 10 bases. V lost 2 bases to trimming and J lost 5 bases; unmatched junction nucleotides: 12. The CDR3 is made up of 18 amino acids. In germline, CDR1 is SGHVS, CDR2 FNYEAQ. The CDR3 nucleotides are TGTGCCAGCAGCTTATTGTCAGGCCTAGCGGGGGAGCACAATGAGCAGTTCTTC. It codes for CASSLLSGLAGEHNEQFF.

This clonotype was observed many times. The chain joins TRBV5-1 to TRBJ2-5; no reliable D call. Between the trimmed V and J ends, which lost 1 base and 3 bases, there was a span of 13 bases. This CDR3 spans 15 amino acids. Germline loops: CDR1 SGHRS, CDR2 YFSETQ. The CDR3 region has the DNA TGCGCCAGCAGCTTGTTGTCGAGGAATGAAGAGACCCAGTACTTC. Protein: CASSLLSRNEETQYF.

In its sample, this clonotype was seen a few times. The chain uses TRBV11-2 and TRBJ1-4, with D tentatively TRBD1 (5 bases). Trimming removed 6 bases from V and 7 bases from J, with 18 bases in between. The CDR3 loop spans 15 amino acids. Looked up from germline, CDR1 is SGHAT and CDR2 is FQNNGV. CDR3 DNA: TGTGCCAGCAGTCGGGTGGGCAGGGAAATTGAAAAACTGTTTTTT. It codes for CASSRVGREIEKLFF.

At least ten counts were recorded for this clonotype. The chain links TRBV7-9 to TRBJ2-5, with 11 bases matching TRBD1. Trimming cost V 6 bases and J 5 bases; bases outside gene matches: 8. Germline-derived CDR1 and CDR2 are SEHNR and FQNEAQ (reference sequence). This CDR3 is 15 amino acids long. The CDR3 sequence: CASREDRGLRETQYF. In nucleotides, the CDR3 is TGTGCCAGCAGGGAGGACAGGGGGCTCCGGGAGACCCAGTACTTC.

Many counts were recorded for this clonotype. The chain employs TRBV7-9 and TRBJ2-3, with TRBD1 matching 8 bases. The CDR3 is 17 amino acids. Germline loops: CDR1 SEHNR, CDR2 FQNEAQ (reference sequence). With V trimmed by 2 bases and J by 4 bases, 11 bases remained unmatched. CDR3 DNA: TGTGCCAGCAGCTTACGAATGCAGGGGGCGTCGGCAGATACGCAGTATTTT. It is translated as CASSLRMQGASADTQYF.

This clonotype was counted only a few times. The chain uses TRBV7-8 and TRBJ1-4; D not resolved. The germline gives CDR1 SGHVS, CDR2 FQNEAQ. The CDR3 sequence is 16 residues long. Trimming removed 5 bases from V and 0 bases from J, with 13 bases in between. The CDR3 sequence is CASSPSTITTNEKLFF. The CDR3 DNA reads TGTGCCAGCAGCCCCTCCACTATTACAACTAATGAAAAACTGTTTTTT.

This clonotype has ten or more counts. This chain uses TRBV4-1 with TRBJ2-1; 14 positions match TRBD2. Germline V gene sequence: CDR1 MGHRA, CDR2 YSYEKL. The CDR3 has 17 residues. The V gene end was trimmed by 2 bases and the J gene end by 4 bases; junction bases not matched to a gene: 4. This chain's CDR3 is CASSQRLAGGDYNEQFF. The CDR3 nucleotides are TGCGCCAGCAGCCAACGACTAGCGGGGGGGGATTACAATGAGCAGTTCTTC.

This clonotype was counted many times. The V gene is TRBV29-1, the J gene TRBJ2-3; D is perhaps TRBD2 (5 bases). Germline V gene lookup returns CDR1 SQVTM and CDR2 ANQGSEA. V was trimmed by 3 bases and J by 9 bases, leaving 13 bases between them. This CDR3 has 12 amino acids. This CDR3 is CSVDIEGGTQYF. Written as DNA, the CDR3 is TGCAGCGTTGACATAGAGGGTGGAACGCAGTATTTT.

This clonotype was seen repeatedly, ten times or more. The gene calls are TRBV3-1 and TRBJ2-1, with unresolved D. The germline V and J ends were trimmed by 2 bases and 5 bases, with 10 bases remaining between them. The CDR3 covers 14 residues. Germline CDR1 LGHDT, CDR2 YNNKEL (reference sequence). Here the CDR3 DNA reads TGTGCCAGCAGCCAATGGACCACCGACAATGAGCAGTTCTTC. Protein product: CASSQWTTDNEQFF.

This clonotype was seen repeatedly, ten times or more. The gene calls are TRBV20-1 and TRBJ2-5; D may be TRBD2 (6 bases). V lost 3 bases, J lost 6 bases, and 14 bases lay in between. The CDR3 consists of 13 residues. Germline CDR1 DFQATT, CDR2 SNEGSKA (reference sequence). The CDR3 loop reads CSARSGVKQTQYF. CDR3 sequence (DNA): TGCAGTGCTAGGTCGGGGGTAAAACAGACCCAGTACTTC.

This clonotype was seen many times. The rearrangement joins TRBV28 to TRBJ1-2; D is unresolved. The germline gives CDR1 MDHEN, CDR2 SYDVKM. V was shortened by 5 bases and J by 3 bases, with 10 bases between the two germline ends. The CDR3 covers 13 residues. In nucleotides, the CDR3 is TGTGCCAGCAGTCAAGTGTGGGACTATGGCTACACCTTC. Its translation: CASSQVWDYGYTF.

This clonotype showed up many times. The V and J genes are TRBV10-3 and TRBJ1-6; D is undetermined. Germline V lookup: CDR1 ENHRY, CDR2 SYGVKD. Between the trimmed V and J ends, which lost 0 bases and 7 bases, there was a span of 10 bases. The CDR3 length is 15 residues. In DNA, the CDR3 is TGTGCCATCAGTGAGTCCGGGCCTCCGAATTCACCCCTCCACTTT. As protein: CAISESGPPNSPLHF.

In this sample, this clonotype turned up many times. The gene calls are TRBV6-6 and TRBJ1-2; possible D gene TRBD1, 5 bases. The CDR3 has 17 amino acids. The germline V and J ends were trimmed by 0 bases and 4 bases, with 18 bases remaining between them. In germline, CDR1 is MNHNY, CDR2 SVGAGI (reference sequence). The CDR3: CASSYSLRDRQSYGYTF. DNA of the CDR3: TGTGCCAGCAGTTACTCGCTACGGGACCGACAAAGCTATGGCTACACCTTC.